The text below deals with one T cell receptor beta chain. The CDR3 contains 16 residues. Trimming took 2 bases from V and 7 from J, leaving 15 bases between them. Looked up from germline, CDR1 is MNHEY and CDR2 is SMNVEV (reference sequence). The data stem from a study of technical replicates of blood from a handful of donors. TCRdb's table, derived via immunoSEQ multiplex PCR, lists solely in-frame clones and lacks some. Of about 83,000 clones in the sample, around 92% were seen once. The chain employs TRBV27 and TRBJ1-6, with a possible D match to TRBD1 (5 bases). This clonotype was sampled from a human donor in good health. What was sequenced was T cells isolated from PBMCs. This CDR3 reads CASSLVYRTGNSPLHF. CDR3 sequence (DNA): TGTGCCAGCAGTTTAGTATACAGGACGGGCAATTCACCCCTCCACTTT.